Below are 27 T cell receptor beta chains sequenced from a single sample in a study of T cell repertoires in cytomegalovirus infection. One entry per CDR3 protein results from TCRdb running MiXCR on the reads. The sample contains hundreds of thousands of distinct CDR3 sequences, approximately 24% of which appear only once. The sequenced sample consisted of CD8+ T cells from PBMCs. The receptors originated from a human donor in good health (CMV status not recorded). Some clones in this sample may be carry-over from other donors' samples.

This clonotype occurred a few times. The V gene is TRBV10-1, the J gene TRBJ1-1; no clear D gene. The germline V and J ends were trimmed by 5 bases and 1 base, with 11 bases remaining between them. The V gene's germline CDR1 is WNHNN and CDR2 SYGVQD (reference sequence). This CDR3 region has 14 residues. CDR3 protein: CASSYAGPNTEAFF. Written as DNA, the CDR3 is TGCGCCAGCAGTTACGCGGGCCCGAACACTGAAGCTTTCTTT.

The sample holds a few counts of this clonotype. This chain links TRBV28 with TRBJ2-3, with TRBD1 as a possible D gene (5 bases). The CDR3 runs to 16 residues. Looked up from germline, CDR1 is MDHEN and CDR2 is SYDVKM. With 5 bases removed from V and 2 bases from J, the gap between germline ends came to 17 bases. The chain's CDR3 is CASSPRQSFFTDTQYF. CDR3 nucleotides: TGTGCCAGCAGTCCTCGACAGTCTTTTTTCACAGATACGCAGTATTTT.

The J gene is TRBJ2-1, the V gene TRBV13; TRBD1 matches at 9 bases. Germline CDR1 is PRHDT and CDR2 is FYEKMQ (reference sequence). The V and J ends lost 5 bases and 6 bases, in that order; junction bases with no gene match: 8. The CDR3 spans 15 residues. In DNA, the CDR3 is TGTGCCAGCAGCCCGGGGGGACAGGGTGGCAATGAGCAGTTCTTC. Amino acids: CASSPGGQGGNEQFF.

This clonotype has just a few counts. The chain uses TRBV10-3 and TRBJ2-1, with TRBD1 identical over 8 bases. The CDR3 totals 13 residues. Germline V CDR1 and CDR2: ENHRY, SYGVKD. J lost 5 bases, V lost 7 bases, and 4 bases had no gene match. CDR3 bases: TGTGCCATCAAACTGGACAGGGACAATGAGCAGTTCTTC. It codes for CAIKLDRDNEQFF.

The chain employs TRBV6-6 and TRBJ2-2; D gene uncertain. This CDR3 contains 16 residues. The V end lost 2 bases, the J end lost 1 base, and 11 bases lay between the germline ends. Germline CDR1 MNHNY, CDR2 SVGAGI (reference sequence). The CDR3 region has the DNA TGTGCCAGCAGTTACCCCGACTTCCTGAACACCGGGGAGCTGTTTTTT. As protein: CASSYPDFLNTGELFF.

The chain carries TRBV10-3 and TRBJ2-7; 8 positions agree with TRBD1. With 6 bases clipped from V and 3 bases from J, the junction kept 13 bases outside the gene matches. The CDR3 covers 16 residues. In germline, CDR1 is ENHRY, CDR2 SYGVKD. CDR3 sequence: CAIRISMDREVYEQYF. The CDR3 nucleotides are TGTGCCATCAGGATTTCTATGGACAGGGAGGTCTACGAGCAGTACTTC.

The sample holds many counts of this clonotype. The CDR3 loop reads CASSYEALGRLNYNEQFF. CDR3 nucleotides: TGTGCCAGCAGTTACGAAGCTCTTGGCCGTTTGAATTACAATGAGCAGTTCTTC. The chain carries TRBV6-8 and TRBJ2-1; D gene ambiguous. Germline assignment: CDR1 MNHGY and CDR2 SAAAGT. V was clipped by 2 bases and J by 4 bases, with 21 bases between them. The CDR3 length is 18 residues.

The J gene is TRBJ2-2, the V gene TRBV12-3 or TRBV12-4; 14 nucleotides align to TRBD2. This CDR3 spans 17 amino acids. Trimming took 3 bases from V and 3 from J; bases not matched to a gene: 3. The CDR3 loop reads CASSLGLAGVYTGELFF. CDR3 coding DNA: TGTGCCAGCAGTTTGGGACTAGCGGGGGTGTACACCGGGGAGCTGTTTTTT.

Only a few counts were recorded for this clonotype. This chain joins TRBV12-3 or TRBV12-4 and TRBJ2-7; 10 bases align to TRBD2. CDR3 length: 14 residues. Trimming removed 3 bases from V and 6 bases from J; junction bases left unmatched: 5. The CDR3 loop reads CASSFSPSGGEQYV. The CDR3 DNA reads TGTGCCAGCAGTTTCTCTCCTAGCGGGGGCGAGCAGTACGTC.

This clonotype was recorded a few times. The rearrangement joins TRBV6-1 to TRBJ2-2; no firm D call. Germline CDR1 MNHNS, CDR2 SASEGT. Between the trimmed V and J ends, which lost 4 bases and 1 base, there was a span of 4 bases. There are 13 residues in the CDR3. The CDR3: CASSALNTGELFF. The CDR3 DNA reads TGTGCCAGCAGTGCCCTGAACACCGGGGAGCTGTTTTTT.

In this sample, this clonotype turned up a few times. The chain recombines TRBV19 with TRBJ1-5; D may be TRBD1 (5 bases). Trimming stripped 5 bases from V and 3 bases from J, with 14 bases between. The germline gives CDR1 LNHDA, CDR2 SQIVND (reference sequence). The CDR3 has 15 amino acids. In nucleotides, the CDR3 is TGTGCCAGTAGTCAGGGTTTGATTTACAATCAGCCCCAGCATTTT. It codes for CASSQGLIYNQPQHF. The full variable domain, its missing parts supplied by reference TRBV19 and TRBJ1-5, is DGGITQSPKYLFRKEGQNVTLSCEQNLNHDAMYWYRQDPGQGLRLIYYSQIVNDFQKGDIAEGYSVSREKKESFPLTVTSAQKNPTAFYLCASSQGLIYNQPQHFGDGTRLSIL.

This clonotype showed up many times. This chain links TRBV7-9 with TRBJ2-7; 7 bases are shared with TRBD1. The V gene's germline CDR1 is SEHNR and CDR2 FQNEAQ (reference sequence). V shed 1 base, J shed 0 bases, and the junction held 3 bases outside the gene matches. This CDR3 has 15 amino acids. CDR3 nucleotides: TGTGCCAGCAGCTTAGATGGGACAGTCTCCTACGAGCAGTACGTC. As protein: CASSLDGTVSYEQYV.

V gene TRBV7-6 combines with J gene TRBJ1-2; D call uncertain. Deletions cut 5 bases from V and 4 bases from J, with 17 bases between. The CDR3 consists of 15 residues. Germline V gives CDR1 SGHVS, CDR2 FNYEAQ. CDR3 nucleotide sequence: TGTGCCAGCAGCCCAGACTATTCGGTTGGCTATGGCTACACCTTC. This encodes CASSPDYSVGYGYTF.

This clonotype was observed a handful of times. The chain uses TRBV29-1 and TRBJ2-7; 9 bases fit TRBD2. Germline V gene data show CDR1 as SQVTM and CDR2 as ANQGSEA. With 3 bases clipped from V and 4 bases from J, the junction kept 4 bases outside the gene matches. This CDR3 is 13 amino acids long. CDR3 protein: CSVEGLAEYEQYF. The CDR3 DNA reads TGCAGCGTTGAGGGACTAGCAGAGTACGAGCAGTACTTC.

The chain is built from TRBV27 and TRBJ2-2; D ambiguous. CDR1 is MNHEY, CDR2 SMNVEV, per germline (reference sequence). Trimming took off 3 bases at V and 3 bases at J, with 17 bases between the two ends. The CDR3 length is 17 residues. The CDR3 nucleotides read TGTGCCAGCAGTTTCCTAGGGCCCGCGGCGGACACCGGGGAGCTGTTTTTT. It translates to CASSFLGPAADTGELFF.

This clonotype has only a few counts. This rearrangement joins TRBV29-1 to TRBJ1-1; tentative D call: TRBD1 (5 bases). The CDR3 has 13 residues. With 6 bases removed from V and 3 bases from J, the gap between germline ends came to 14 bases. Looked up from germline, CDR1 is SQVTM and CDR2 is ANQGSEA. The CDR3 is CSVAGTPDTEAFF. In DNA form, the CDR3 reads TGCAGCGTCGCAGGGACTCCTGACACTGAAGCTTTCTTT.

The chain combines TRBV29-1 with TRBJ2-1; D remains ambiguous. Trimming stripped 4 bases from V and 4 bases from J, with 8 bases between. The CDR3 contains 12 residues. Germline V CDR1 and CDR2: SQVTM, ANQGSEA. The CDR3: CSVVIRYNEQFF. CDR3 sequence (DNA): TGCAGCGTTGTAATTCGGTACAATGAGCAGTTCTTC.

This clonotype was seen repeatedly, ten times or more. V and J are TRBV7-6 and TRBJ1-1, with D possibly being TRBD1 (5 bases). CDR3 length: 15 amino acids. CDR1 and CDR2 (germline): SGHVS, FNYEAQ. Between the trimmed V and J ends, which lost 1 base and 5 bases, there was a span of 14 bases. CDR3 region: CASSLEYQGSTEAFF. The DNA of the CDR3 is TGTGCCAGCAGCTTAGAGTACCAGGGAAGTACTGAAGCTTTCTTT.

The chain couples TRBV6-2 or TRBV6-3 to TRBJ2-7; D unresolved. Germline CDR1 and CDR2: MNHEY and SVGEGT. This CDR3 is built from 11 residues. With 6 bases removed from V and 6 bases from J, the gap between germline ends came to 9 bases. CDR3 protein: CASSRRFEQYF. In nucleotides, the CDR3 is TGTGCCAGCAGCCGACGTTTCGAGCAGTACTTC.

The gene calls are TRBV28 and TRBJ2-3, with D possibly called TRBD1 or TRBD2 (5 bases each). The germline CDR1 and CDR2 sequences are MDHEN and SYDVKM. V shed 3 bases and J shed 2 bases, with 9 bases lying between them. This CDR3 region has 14 residues. Here the CDR3 DNA reads TGTGCCAGCAGTTTCGAGGGGACCACAGATACGCAGTATTTT. This encodes CASSFEGTTDTQYF. Variable domain in full (rest from reference TRBV28 and TRBJ2-3): DVKVTQSSRYLVKRTGEKVFLECVQDMDHENMFWYRQDPGLGLRLIYFSYDVKMKEKGDIPEGYSVSREKKERFSLILESASTNQTSMYLCASSFEGTTDTQYFGPGTRLTVL.

The CDR3 coding sequence is TGCAGCGTAGCCCGGGAAGTTGAAGCTTTCTTT. Amino acid sequence: CSVAREVEAFF. The chain employs TRBV29-1 and TRBJ1-1, with D unclear. Trimming took 6 bases from V and 7 from J, leaving 12 bases between them. Germline V CDR1 and CDR2: SQVTM, ANQGSEA. The CDR3 extends over 11 amino acids.

Note on this clonotype: With a much larger clone just one base away, this may be a read error. This chain uses TRBV19 with TRBJ1-1; no clear D. Germline V gene data show CDR1 as LNHDA and CDR2 as SQIVND (reference sequence). The CDR3 totals 15 residues. As DNA, the CDR3 is TGTGCCTGTAGTACCCCAGCCGATTTATACGCTGAAGCTTTCTTT. Amino acid sequence: CACSTPADLYAEAFF.

This clonotype was seen a few times. The V call is TRBV7-9, the J call TRBJ2-1; 10 bases are shared with TRBD1. J lost 6 bases, V lost 6 bases, and 17 bases had no gene match. Germline V lookup: CDR1 SEHNR, CDR2 FQNEAQ (reference sequence). The CDR3 has 18 residues. The DNA of the CDR3 is TGTGCCAGCAGTTACTTAGTCCGGGGACAGGGGACCCTCAATGAGCAGTTCTTC. This gives the protein CASSYLVRGQGTLNEQFF. Full variable domain (remainder filled in from reference TRBV7-9 and TRBJ2-1): DTGVSQNPRHKITKRGQNVTFRCDPISEHNRLYWYRQTLGQGPEFLTYFQNEAQLEKSRLLSDRFSAERPKGSFSTLEIQRTEQGDSAMYLCASSYLVRGQGTLNEQFFGPGTRLTVL.

The CDR3 sequence: CASSPGHFGGNEQFF. The CDR3 bases are TGCGCCAGCAGCCCTGGACATTTTGGGGGCAATGAGCAGTTCTTC. This rearrangement joins TRBV4-1 to TRBJ2-1; perhaps D is TRBD1 or TRBD2 (5 bases each). From germline, CDR1 is MGHRA and CDR2 YSYEKL. The V end was cut by 4 bases, the J end by 6 bases, with 16 bases between. The CDR3 is 15 residues long.

The chain recombines TRBV7-9 with TRBJ1-4; D might be TRBD1 (5 bases). CDR3 length: 17 amino acids. Between the trimmed V and J ends, which lost 2 bases and 7 bases, there was a span of 20 bases. Germline CDR1 is SEHNR and CDR2 is FQNEAQ (reference sequence). As DNA, the CDR3 is TGTGCCAGCAGCTTAAATTCAGGGAACCCCGGCAGTGAAAAACTGTTTTTT. Its protein product is CASSLNSGNPGSEKLFF.

This clonotype has just a few counts. The V gene is TRBV6-2 or TRBV6-3, the J gene TRBJ2-5; D may be TRBD2 (7 bases). V was cut by 1 base and J by 2 bases, with 11 bases left in between. The CDR3 spans 15 residues. Germline loops: CDR1 MNHEY, CDR2 SVGEGT. The chain's CDR3 is CASSYLGGEQETQYF. The DNA of the CDR3 is TGTGCCAGCAGTTACTTAGGGGGGGAACAAGAGACCCAGTACTTC.

As to this clonotype: A much larger clone differs from this one at a single base, so this may be a read error. The V gene is TRBV9, the J gene TRBJ2-2; 9 positions agree with TRBD1. Germline assignment: CDR1 SGDLS and CDR2 YYNGEE. The V segment lost 4 bases and the J segment 5 bases; nucleotides outside the gene matches: 3. This CDR3 has 14 amino acids. The CDR3 is CASSWTGETGELFF. DNA of the CDR3: TGTGCCAGCAGCTGGACAGGGGAAACCGGGGAGCTGTTTTTT.